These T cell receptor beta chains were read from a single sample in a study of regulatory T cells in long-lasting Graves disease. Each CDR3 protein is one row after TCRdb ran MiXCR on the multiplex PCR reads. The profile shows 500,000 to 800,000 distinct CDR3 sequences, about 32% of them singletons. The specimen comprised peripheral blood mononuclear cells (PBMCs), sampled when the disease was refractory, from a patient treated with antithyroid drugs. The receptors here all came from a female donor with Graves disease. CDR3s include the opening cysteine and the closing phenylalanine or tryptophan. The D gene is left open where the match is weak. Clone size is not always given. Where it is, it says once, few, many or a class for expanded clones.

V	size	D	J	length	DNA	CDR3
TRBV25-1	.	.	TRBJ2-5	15	TGTGCCAGCAGTGAATTAGCGGCAGCCCAAGAGACCCAGTACTTC	CASSELAAAQETQYF
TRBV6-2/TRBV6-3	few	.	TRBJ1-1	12	TGTGCCACCCAGGACCCGAACACTGAAGCTTTCTTT	CATQDPNTEAFF
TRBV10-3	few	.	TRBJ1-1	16	TGTGCCATCAGTGAGTCTACAGGGTCCCTGAACACTGAAGCTTTCTTT	CAISESTGSLNTEAFF
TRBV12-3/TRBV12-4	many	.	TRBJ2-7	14	TGTGCCAGCAGGGACGGAAGCCGTCAGTTCGAGCAGTACTTC	CASRDGSRQFEQYF
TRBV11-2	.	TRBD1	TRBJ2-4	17	TGTGCCAGCAGCTCCTACAGGGGGCTTTTATCCAAAAACATTCAGTACTTC	CASSSYRGLLSKNIQYF
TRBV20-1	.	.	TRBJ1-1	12	TGCAGTGCTAGAGATGTGGGTCCTGAAGCTTTCTTT	CSARDVGPEAFF
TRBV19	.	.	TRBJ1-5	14	TGTGCCAGTAGTATTGGGCAGGTGGGTCAGCCCCAGCATTTT	CASSIGQVGQPQHF
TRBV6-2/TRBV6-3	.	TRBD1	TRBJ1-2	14	TGTGCCATTTCTAAACCGGGACAGCACTATGGCTACACCTTC	CAISKPGQHYGYTF
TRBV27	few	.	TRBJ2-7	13	TGTGCCAGCAGTTTTGGCAGAAGATACGAGCAGTACTTC	CASSFGRRYEQYF
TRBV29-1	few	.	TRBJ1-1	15	TGCAGCGTCTCGGGGGAGCGGGGCGGGCCCACAGAAGCTTTCTTT	CSVSGERGGPTEAFF